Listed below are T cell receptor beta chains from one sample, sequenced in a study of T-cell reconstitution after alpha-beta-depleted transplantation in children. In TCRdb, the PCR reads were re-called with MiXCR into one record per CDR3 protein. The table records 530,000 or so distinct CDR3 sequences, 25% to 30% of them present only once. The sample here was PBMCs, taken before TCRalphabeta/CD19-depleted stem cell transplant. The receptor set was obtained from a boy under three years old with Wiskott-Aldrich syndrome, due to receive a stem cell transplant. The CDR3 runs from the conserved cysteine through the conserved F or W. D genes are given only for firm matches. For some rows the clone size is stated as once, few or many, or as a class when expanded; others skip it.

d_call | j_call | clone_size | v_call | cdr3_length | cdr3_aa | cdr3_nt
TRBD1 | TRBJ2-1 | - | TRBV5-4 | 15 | CASSLAGQGADEQFF | TGTGCCAGCAGCTTGGCAGGACAGGGGGCCGATGAGCAGTTCTTC
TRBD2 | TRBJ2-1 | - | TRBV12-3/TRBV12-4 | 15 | CASSFREREKNEQFF | TGTGCCAGCAGTTTCAGGGAGCGGGAGAAGAATGAGCAGTTCTTC
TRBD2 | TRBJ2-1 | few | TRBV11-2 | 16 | CASSLQRELTYNEQFF | TGTGCCAGCAGCTTACAGCGGGAGCTGACCTACAATGAGCAGTTCTTC
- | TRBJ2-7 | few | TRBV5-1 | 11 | CASREGVEQYF | TGCGCCAGCAGAGAAGGGGTCGAGCAGTACTTC
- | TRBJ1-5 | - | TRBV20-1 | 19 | CSAAIVRGADPYSNQPQHF | TGCAGTGCTGCTATCGTCCGTGGGGCCGATCCCTATAGCAATCAGCCCCAGCATTTT
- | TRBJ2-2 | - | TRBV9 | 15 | CASTPRQTNTGELFF | TGTGCCAGCACCCCCCGACAGACCAACACCGGGGAGCTGTTTTTT
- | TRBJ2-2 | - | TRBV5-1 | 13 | CASSLTPAGELFF | TGCGCCAGCAGCTTGACACCCGCCGGGGAGCTGTTTTTT
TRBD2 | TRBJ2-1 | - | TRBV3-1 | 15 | CASSPGLASPNEQFF | TGTGCCAGCAGCCCGGGACTAGCTTCTCCCAATGAGCAGTTCTTC
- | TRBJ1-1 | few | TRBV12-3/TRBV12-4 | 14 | CASSWDRARTEAFF | TGTGCCAGCAGTTGGGACCGAGCCCGAACTGAAGCTTTCTTT
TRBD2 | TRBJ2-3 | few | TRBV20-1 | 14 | CSARGGGRPDTQYF | TGCAGTGCTAGAGGGGGCGGGAGGCCAGATACGCAGTATTTT
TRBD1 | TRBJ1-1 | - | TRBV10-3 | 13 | CAIRDRQGVEAFF | TGTGCCATCAGGGACCGACAGGGAGTTGAAGCTTTCTTT
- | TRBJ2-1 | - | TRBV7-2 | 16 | CASSFRLWATGDEQFF | TGTGCCAGCAGCTTCCGTCTGTGGGCCACTGGCGATGAGCAGTTCTTC
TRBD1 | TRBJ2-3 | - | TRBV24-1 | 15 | CATSDQGQGSDTQYF | TGTGCCACCAGTGATCAGGGACAGGGCTCAGATACGCAGTATTTT
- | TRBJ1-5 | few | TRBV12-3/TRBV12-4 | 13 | CASSFIPDQPQHF | TGTGCCAGCAGTTTCATCCCAGATCAGCCCCAGCATTTT
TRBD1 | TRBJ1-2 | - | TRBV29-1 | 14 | CSVEPRDRGYGYTF | TGCAGCGTTGAACCACGGGACAGGGGCTATGGCTACACCTTC
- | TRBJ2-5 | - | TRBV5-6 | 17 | CASSLAASDLYQETQYF | TGTGCCAGCAGCTTGGCCGCGTCGGATCTGTACCAAGAGACCCAGTACTTC
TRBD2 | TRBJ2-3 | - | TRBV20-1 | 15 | CSAMTSGGPPDTQYF | TGCAGTGCTATGACGTCGGGAGGACCCCCAGATACGCAGTATTTT
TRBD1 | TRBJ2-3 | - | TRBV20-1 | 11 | CSRQGQNTQYF | TGCAGTCGACAGGGGCAGAATACGCAGTATTTT
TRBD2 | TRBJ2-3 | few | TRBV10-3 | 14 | CAISTSGSVDTQYF | TGTGCCATCAGCACTAGCGGGAGCGTAGATACGCAGTATTTT
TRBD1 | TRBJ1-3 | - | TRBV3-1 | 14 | CASSLGTGGNTIYF | TGTGCCAGCAGCCTAGGGACAGGGGGAAACACCATATATTTT
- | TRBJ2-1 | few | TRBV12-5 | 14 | CASGLATRYNEQFF | TGTGCTAGTGGCCTTGCGACTAGGTACAATGAGCAGTTCTTC
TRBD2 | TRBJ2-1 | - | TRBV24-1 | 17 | CATSGTSGSPSYNEQFF | TGTGCCACCAGTGGTACTAGCGGGAGTCCTTCCTACAATGAGCAGTTCTTC
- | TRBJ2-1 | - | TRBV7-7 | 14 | CASSLGFGGDEQFF | TGTGCCAGCAGCTTAGGGTTCGGCGGAGATGAGCAGTTCTTC
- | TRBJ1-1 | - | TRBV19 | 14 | CASSIPPSNTEAFF | TGTGCCAGTAGTATCCCGCCCTCTAACACTGAAGCTTTCTTT
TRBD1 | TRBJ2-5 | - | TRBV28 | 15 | CASSFLGQGRETQYF | TGTGCCAGCAGTTTTCTCGGACAGGGGAGAGAGACCCAGTACTTC
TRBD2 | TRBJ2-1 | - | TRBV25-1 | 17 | CASSGLAGRGSYNEQFF | TGTGCCAGCAGTGGGCTAGCGGGAAGAGGATCCTACAATGAGCAGTTCTTC
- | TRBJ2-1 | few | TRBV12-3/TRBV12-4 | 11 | CASSLASEQFF | TGTGCCAGCAGTTTAGCAAGTGAGCAGTTCTTC
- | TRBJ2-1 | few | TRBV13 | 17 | CASSLGSYGSMDNEQFF | TGTGCCAGCAGCTTAGGCTCTTACGGGAGCATGGACAATGAGCAGTTCTTC
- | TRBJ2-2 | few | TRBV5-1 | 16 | CASSSAAIENTGELFF | TGCGCCAGCAGCTCAGCTGCCATCGAGAACACCGGGGAGCTGTTTTTT
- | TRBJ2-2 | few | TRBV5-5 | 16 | CASSLSGRIYTGELFF | TGTGCCAGCAGCTTGTCTGGCAGAATTTACACCGGGGAGCTGTTTTTT
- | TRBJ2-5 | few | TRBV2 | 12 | CASSVRQETQYF | TGTGCCAGCAGTGTTCGCCAAGAGACCCAGTACTTC